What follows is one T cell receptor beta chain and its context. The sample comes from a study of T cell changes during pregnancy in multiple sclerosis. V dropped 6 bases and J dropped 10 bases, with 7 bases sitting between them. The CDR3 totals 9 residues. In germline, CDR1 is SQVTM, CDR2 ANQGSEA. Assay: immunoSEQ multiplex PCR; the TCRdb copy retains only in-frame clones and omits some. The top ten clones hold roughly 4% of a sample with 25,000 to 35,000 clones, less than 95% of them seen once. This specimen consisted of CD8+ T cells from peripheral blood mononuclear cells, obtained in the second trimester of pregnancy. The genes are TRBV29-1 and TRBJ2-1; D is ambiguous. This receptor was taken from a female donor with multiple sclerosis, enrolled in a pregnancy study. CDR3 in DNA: TGCAGCGTCAAAGCGGAGCAGTTCTTC. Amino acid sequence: CSVKAEQFF.